This TCR beta chain appears in the sequencing data of a study of early T cells in non-severe SARS-CoV-2 infection. With regard to this clonotype: A much larger clone lies a single base off, so this may be a read error.

This CDR3 is 15 amino acids long. Germline loops: CDR1 SEHNR, CDR2 FQNEAQ (reference sequence). Each CDR3 protein gets one entry after TCRdb re-called the 5' RACE reads with MiXCR. The sample contains about 70,000 distinct CDR3 sequences, about 5% of which appear only once. This chain uses TRBV7-9 with TRBJ2-3; a weak D match, TRBD2 (5 bases). Sequenced material: whole blood, taken at baseline. The receptor comes from an adult who was a healthcare worker with PCR-confirmed SARS-CoV-2 infection or an uninfected control (not recorded which). CDR3 loop: CASSLVEVTTDMQYF. CDR3 bases: TGTGCCAGCAGCTTAGTGGAGGTGACCACAGATATGCAGTATTTT. The entire variable domain, with the rest obtained from reference TRBV7-9 and TRBJ2-3, is as follows: DTGVSQNPRHKITKRGQNVTFRCDPISEHNRLYWYRQTLGQGPEFLTYFQNEAQLEKSRLLSDRFSAERPKGSFSTLEIQRTEQGDSAMYLCASSLVEVTTDMQYFGPGTRLTVL.